The source of this TCR beta chain is a study of cytomegalovirus exposure and HLA in healthy donors. PCR used 60 Vbeta primers and 13 Jbeta primers. Profiled with immunoSEQ multiplex PCR; TCRdb holds only in-frame clones, not every one. The sample holds 150,000 to 200,000 clones, approximately 85% seen once. The J segment lost 4 bases and the V segment lost 3 bases, leaving 5 bases of the junction unmatched. This CDR3 has 15 residues. Germline V CDR1 and CDR2: SEHNR, FQNEAQ (reference sequence). The chain employs TRBV7-9 and TRBJ2-3; 9 bases map to TRBD2. Input material: PBMCs. The source of this sequence is a woman aged 45-59 years in good health and CMV-seropositive. CDR3 sequence reads: CASSFSGRAADTQYF. The DNA of the CDR3 is TGTGCCAGCAGCTTTAGCGGGAGAGCGGCAGATACGCAGTATTTT.